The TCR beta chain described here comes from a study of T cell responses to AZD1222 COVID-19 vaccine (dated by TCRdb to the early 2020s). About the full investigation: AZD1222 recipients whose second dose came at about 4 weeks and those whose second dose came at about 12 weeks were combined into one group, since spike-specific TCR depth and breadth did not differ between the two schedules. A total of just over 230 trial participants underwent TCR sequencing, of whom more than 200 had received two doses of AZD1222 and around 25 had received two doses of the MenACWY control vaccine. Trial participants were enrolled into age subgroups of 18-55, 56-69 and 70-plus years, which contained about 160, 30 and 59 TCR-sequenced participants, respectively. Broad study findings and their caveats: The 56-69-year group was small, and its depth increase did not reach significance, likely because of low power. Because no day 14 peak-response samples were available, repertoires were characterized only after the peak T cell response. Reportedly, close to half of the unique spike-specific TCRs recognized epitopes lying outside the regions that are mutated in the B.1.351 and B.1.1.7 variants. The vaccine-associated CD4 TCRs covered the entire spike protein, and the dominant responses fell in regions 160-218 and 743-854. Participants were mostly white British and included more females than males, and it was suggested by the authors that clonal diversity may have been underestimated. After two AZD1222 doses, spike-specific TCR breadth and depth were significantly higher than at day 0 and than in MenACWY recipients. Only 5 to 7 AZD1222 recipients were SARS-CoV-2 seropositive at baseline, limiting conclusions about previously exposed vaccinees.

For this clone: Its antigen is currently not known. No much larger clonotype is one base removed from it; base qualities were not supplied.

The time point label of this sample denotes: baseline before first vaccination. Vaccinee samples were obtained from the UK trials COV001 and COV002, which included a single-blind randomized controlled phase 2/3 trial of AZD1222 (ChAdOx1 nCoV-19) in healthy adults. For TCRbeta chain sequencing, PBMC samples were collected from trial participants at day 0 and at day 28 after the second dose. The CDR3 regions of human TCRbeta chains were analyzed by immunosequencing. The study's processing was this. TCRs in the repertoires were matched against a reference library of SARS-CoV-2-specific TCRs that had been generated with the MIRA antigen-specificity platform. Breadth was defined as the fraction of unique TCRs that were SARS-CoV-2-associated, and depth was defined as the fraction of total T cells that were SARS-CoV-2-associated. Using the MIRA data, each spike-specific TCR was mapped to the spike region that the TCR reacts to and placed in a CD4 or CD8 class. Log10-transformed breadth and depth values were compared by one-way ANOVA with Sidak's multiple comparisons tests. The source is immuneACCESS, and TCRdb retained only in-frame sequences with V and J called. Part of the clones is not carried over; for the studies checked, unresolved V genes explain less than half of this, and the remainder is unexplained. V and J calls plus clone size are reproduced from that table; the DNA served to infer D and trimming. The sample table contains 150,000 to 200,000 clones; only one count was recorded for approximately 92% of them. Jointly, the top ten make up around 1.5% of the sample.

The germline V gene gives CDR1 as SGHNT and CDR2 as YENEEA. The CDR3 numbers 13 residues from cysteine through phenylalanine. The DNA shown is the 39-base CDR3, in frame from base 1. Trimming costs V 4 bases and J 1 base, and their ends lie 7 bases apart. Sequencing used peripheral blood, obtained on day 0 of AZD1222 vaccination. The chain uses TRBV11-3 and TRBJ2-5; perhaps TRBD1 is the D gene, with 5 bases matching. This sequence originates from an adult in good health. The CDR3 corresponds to CASSSDSQETQYF. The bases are TGTGCCAGCAGCTCAGACAGCCAAGAGACCCAGTACTTC.